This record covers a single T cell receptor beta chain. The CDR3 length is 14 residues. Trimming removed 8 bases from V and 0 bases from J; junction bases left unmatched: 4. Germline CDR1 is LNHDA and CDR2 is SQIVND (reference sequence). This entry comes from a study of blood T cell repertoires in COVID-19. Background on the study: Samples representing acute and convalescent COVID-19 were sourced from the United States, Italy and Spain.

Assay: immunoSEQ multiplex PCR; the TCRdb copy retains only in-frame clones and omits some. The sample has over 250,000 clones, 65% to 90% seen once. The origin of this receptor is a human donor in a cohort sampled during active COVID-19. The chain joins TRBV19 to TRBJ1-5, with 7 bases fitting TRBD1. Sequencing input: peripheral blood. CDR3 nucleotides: TGTGCCAGTGGGACAGTTAATAGCAATCAGCCCCAGCATTTT. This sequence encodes CASGTVNSNQPQHF.